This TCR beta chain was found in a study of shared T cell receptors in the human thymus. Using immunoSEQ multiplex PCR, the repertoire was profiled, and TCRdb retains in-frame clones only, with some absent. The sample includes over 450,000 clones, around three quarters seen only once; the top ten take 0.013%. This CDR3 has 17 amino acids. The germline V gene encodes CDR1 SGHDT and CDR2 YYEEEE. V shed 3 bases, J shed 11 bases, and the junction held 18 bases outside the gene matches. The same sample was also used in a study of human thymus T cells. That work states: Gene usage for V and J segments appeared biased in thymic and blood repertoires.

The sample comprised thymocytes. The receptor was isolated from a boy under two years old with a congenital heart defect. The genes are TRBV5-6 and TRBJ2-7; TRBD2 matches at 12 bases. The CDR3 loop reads CASSSRTSGKTPFHEYF. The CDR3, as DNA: TGTGCCAGCAGCTCCCGGACTAGCGGGAAAACGCCTTTCCATGAGTACTTC.